These 9 T cell receptor beta chains originate from one sample sequenced in a study of T-cell memory formation after mild COVID-19 (dated by TCRdb to the early 2020s). The library was generated by 5' RACE. Instrument used: Illumina NovaSeq 6000. TCRdb cleaned the public reads at Q25 with fastp, built clones with MiXCR and kept in-frame beta chains. Rows are unified per CDR3 protein, each entry keeping the most common DNA and genes. The sample records roughly 370,000 distinct CDR3 sequences, approximately 15% of which are singletons. Together, the top ten hold 20% to 25% of the sample. Sequences were obtained from PBMCs or a T cell subset sorted from them (not recorded which). All receptors derive from a man aged 18 to 30 who had mild COVID-19 (a few samples of this study predate the infection). The sample titles of this study are shuffled in the database, so cell type and time point are left out; the donor was told from shared clones.

This clonotype was found a few times. V usage is TRBV7-2 and J usage is TRBJ2-5; tentatively, D is TRBD1 or TRBD2 (6 bases each). This CDR3 region has 14 residues. Trimming shortened V by 6 bases and J by 4 bases, and 15 bases separated the two germline ends. CDR1 is SGHTA and CDR2 is FQGNSA in the germline V gene. The DNA of the CDR3 is TGTGCCAGCAGGAGGCGCGAGGGGGGAGAGACCCAGTACTTC. This codes for CASRRREGGETQYF.

The chain carries TRBV19 and TRBJ2-3, with D uncertain. Per the germline V gene, CDR1 is LNHDA and CDR2 is SQIVND (reference sequence). V dropped 3 bases and J dropped 6 bases, with 10 bases sitting between them. The CDR3 has 13 amino acids. CDR3 sequence: CASSMALWDTQYF. The CDR3 DNA sequence: TGTGCCAGTAGTATGGCCCTTTGGGATACGCAGTATTTT.

The chain uses TRBV6-2 or TRBV6-3 and TRBJ2-7; 7 nucleotides agree with TRBD2. The CDR3 has 14 residues. J lost 3 bases, V lost 7 bases, and 9 bases had no gene match. Per germline, CDR1 MNHEY and CDR2 SVGEGT. The CDR3 loop is CASTSGRGVYEQYF. CDR3 nucleotides: TGTGCCAGCACCAGTGGCCGGGGGGTCTACGAGCAGTACTTC.

This clonotype was seen repeatedly, ten times or more. V is TRBV4-2 and J is TRBJ2-2; TRBD2 is a possible D gene (5 bases). Germline CDR1 is LGHNA and CDR2 is YNFKEQ. This CDR3 comprises 16 residues. The V end was cut by 2 bases, the J end by 0 bases, with 10 bases between. DNA for the CDR3: TGTGCCAGCAGCCAATTTCCCGGGGCGAACACCGGGGAGCTGTTTTTT. This sequence encodes CASSQFPGANTGELFF.

The rearrangement uses TRBV6-5 and TRBJ1-2; 9 bases match TRBD1. The junction had 10 bases not matched to a gene; V was cut back by 2 bases and J by 6 bases. The CDR3 contains 16 residues. Looked up from germline, CDR1 is MNHEY and CDR2 is SVGAGI. The CDR3 spells CASSYSPWTGVDGYTF. For the CDR3, the DNA is TGTGCCAGCAGTTACAGTCCATGGACAGGGGTGGATGGCTACACCTTC.

This chain connects TRBV24-1 to TRBJ1-5; TRBD1 might be the D (6 bases). CDR3 length equals 14 residues. CDR1 is KGHDR and CDR2 is SFDVKD in the germline V gene. V was clipped by 3 bases and J by 5 bases, with 10 bases between them. As DNA, the CDR3 is TGTGCCACCAGTGATGTGGGGGCCCATCAGCCCCAGCATTTT. Translated: CATSDVGAHQPQHF.

This clonotype was observed at least ten times. The CDR3 DNA sequence: TGTGCCAGCAGCCAGTGGTCTAGCATCGAGACCCAGTACTTC. Protein product: CASSQWSSIETQYF. The rearrangement joins TRBV7-2 to TRBJ2-5; TRBD2 might be the D (5 bases). V lost 5 bases and J lost 5, with 15 bases in between. Germline CDR1 reads SGHTA; CDR2 reads FQGNSA. CDR3 length equals 14 residues.

Only a few counts were recorded for this clonotype. This sequence joins TRBV7-9 and TRBJ1-1; possibly TRBD1 for D (6 bases). With 5 bases removed from V and 2 bases from J, the gap between germline ends came to 12 bases. The CDR3 is 14 amino acids. The germline V gene encodes CDR1 SEHNR and CDR2 FQNEAQ (reference sequence). This CDR3 reads CASSGAGANTEAFF. In nucleotides, the CDR3 is TGTGCCAGCAGCGGGGCGGGGGCAAACACTGAAGCTTTCTTT.

The chain recombines TRBV20-1 with TRBJ2-7, with D possibly being TRBD2 (5 bases). Germline values: CDR1 DFQATT, CDR2 SNEGSKA (reference sequence). The V gene lost 0 bases and the J gene lost 3 bases, with 12 bases spanning the gap. This CDR3 is 14 amino acids long. The CDR3, as DNA: TGCAGTGCTAGAGATCCACTACGGGGCTACGAGCAGTACGTC. Translated: CSARDPLRGYEQYV.